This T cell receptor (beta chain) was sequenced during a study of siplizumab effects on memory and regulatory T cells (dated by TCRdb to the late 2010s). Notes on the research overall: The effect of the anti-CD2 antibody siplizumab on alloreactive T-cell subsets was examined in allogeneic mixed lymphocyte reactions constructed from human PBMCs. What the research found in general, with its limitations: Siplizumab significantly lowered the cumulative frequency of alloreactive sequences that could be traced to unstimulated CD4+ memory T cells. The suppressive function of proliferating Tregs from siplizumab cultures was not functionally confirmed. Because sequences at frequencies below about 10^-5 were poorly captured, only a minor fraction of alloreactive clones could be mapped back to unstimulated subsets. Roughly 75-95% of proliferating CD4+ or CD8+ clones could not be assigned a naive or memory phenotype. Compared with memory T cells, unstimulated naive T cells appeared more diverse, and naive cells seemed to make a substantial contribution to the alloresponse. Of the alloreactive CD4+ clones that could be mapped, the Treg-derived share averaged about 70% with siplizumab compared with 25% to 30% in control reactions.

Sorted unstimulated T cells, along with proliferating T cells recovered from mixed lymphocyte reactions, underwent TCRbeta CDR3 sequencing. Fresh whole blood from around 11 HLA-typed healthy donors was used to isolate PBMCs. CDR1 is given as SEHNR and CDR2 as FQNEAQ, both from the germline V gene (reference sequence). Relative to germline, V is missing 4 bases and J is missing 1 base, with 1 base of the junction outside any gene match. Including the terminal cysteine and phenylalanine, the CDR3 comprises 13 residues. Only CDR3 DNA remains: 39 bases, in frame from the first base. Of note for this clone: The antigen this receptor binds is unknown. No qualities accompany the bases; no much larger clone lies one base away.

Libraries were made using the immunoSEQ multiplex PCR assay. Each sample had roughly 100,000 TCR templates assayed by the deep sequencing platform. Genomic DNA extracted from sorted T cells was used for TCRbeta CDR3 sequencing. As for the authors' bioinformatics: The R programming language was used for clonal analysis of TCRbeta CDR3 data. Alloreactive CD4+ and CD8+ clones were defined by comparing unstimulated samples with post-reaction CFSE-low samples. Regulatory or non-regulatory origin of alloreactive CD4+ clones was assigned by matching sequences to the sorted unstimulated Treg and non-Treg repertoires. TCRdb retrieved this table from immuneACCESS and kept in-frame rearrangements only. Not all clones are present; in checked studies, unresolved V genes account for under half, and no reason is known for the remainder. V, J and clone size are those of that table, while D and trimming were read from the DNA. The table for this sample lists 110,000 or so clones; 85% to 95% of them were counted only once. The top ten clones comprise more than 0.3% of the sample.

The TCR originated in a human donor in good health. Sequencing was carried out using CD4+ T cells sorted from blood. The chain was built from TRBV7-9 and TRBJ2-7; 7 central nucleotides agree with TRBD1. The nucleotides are TGTGCCAGCAGCTGGGGACAGTCCTACGAGCAGTACTTC. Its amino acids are CASSWGQSYEQYF.